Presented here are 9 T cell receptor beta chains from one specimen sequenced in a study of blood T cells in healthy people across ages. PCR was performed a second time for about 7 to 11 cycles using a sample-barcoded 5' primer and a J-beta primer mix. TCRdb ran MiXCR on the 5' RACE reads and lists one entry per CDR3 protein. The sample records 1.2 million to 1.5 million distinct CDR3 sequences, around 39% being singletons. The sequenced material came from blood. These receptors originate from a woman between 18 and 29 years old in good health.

The DNA for the CDR3 is TGTGCCAGCAGCTTAGTAGGCGCATATGTGCAGTTCTTC. Translating gives CASSLVGAYVQFF. The chain carries TRBV7-2 and TRBJ2-1; no definite D call. The CDR3 runs 13 residues. Between the trimmed V and J ends, which lost 1 base and 12 bases, there was a span of 13 bases. Germline lookup yields CDR1 SGHTA and CDR2 FQGNSA.

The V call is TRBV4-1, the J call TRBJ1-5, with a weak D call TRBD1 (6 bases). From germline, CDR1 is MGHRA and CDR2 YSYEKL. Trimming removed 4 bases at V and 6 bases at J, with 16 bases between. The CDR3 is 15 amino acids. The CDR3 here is CASSRGTGSGQPQHF. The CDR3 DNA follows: TGCGCCAGCAGCCGAGGAACAGGGTCAGGTCAGCCCCAGCATTTT.

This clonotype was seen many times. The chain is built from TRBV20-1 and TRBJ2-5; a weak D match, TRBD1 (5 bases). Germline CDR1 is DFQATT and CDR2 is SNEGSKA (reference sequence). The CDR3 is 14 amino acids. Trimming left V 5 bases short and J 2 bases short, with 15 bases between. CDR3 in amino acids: CSAPDKGLQETQYF. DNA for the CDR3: TGCAGTGCTCCGGACAAAGGGCTTCAAGAGACCCAGTACTTC.

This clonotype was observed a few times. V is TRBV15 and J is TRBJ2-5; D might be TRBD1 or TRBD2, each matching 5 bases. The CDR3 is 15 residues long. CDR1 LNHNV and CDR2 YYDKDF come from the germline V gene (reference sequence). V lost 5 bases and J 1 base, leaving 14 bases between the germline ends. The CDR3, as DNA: TGTGCCACCAGCGGACTTAGGACATTCCAAGAGACCCAGTACTTC. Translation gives CATSGLRTFQETQYF.

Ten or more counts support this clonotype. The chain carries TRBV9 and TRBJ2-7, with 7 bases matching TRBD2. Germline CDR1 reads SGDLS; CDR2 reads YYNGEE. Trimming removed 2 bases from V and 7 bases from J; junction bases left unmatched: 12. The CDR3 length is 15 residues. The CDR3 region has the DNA TGTGCCAGCAGCGTGTTAGCGGGCCTCTACAATGAGCAGTACTTC. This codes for CASSVLAGLYNEQYF.

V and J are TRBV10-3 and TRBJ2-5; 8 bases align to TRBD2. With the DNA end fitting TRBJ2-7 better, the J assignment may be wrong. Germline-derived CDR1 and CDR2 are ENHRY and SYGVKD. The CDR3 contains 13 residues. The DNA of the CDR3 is TGTGCCATCAGTGCAGGACTAGCCGGCGAGCAGTACTTC. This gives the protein CAISAGLAGEQYF.

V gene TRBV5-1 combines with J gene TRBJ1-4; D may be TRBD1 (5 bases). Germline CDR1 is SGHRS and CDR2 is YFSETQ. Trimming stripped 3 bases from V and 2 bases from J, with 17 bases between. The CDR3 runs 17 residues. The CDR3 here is CASSSGGTLSTNEKLFF. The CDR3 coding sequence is TGCGCCAGCAGCTCCGGGGGTACCCTCTCTACTAATGAAAAACTGTTTTTT.

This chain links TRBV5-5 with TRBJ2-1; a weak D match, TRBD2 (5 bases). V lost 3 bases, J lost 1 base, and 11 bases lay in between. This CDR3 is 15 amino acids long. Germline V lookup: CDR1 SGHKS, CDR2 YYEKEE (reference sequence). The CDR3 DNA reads TGTGCCAGCAGCTACGGGGTCGCGTCCTACAATGAGCAGTTCTTC. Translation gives CASSYGVASYNEQFF.

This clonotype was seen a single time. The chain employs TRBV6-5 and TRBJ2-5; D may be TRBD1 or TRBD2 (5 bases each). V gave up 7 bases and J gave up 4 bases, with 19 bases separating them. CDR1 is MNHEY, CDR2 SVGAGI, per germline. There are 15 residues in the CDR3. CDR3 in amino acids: CASTHTGTSGETQYF. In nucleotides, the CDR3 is TGTGCCAGCACTCACACCGGGACCTCAGGAGAGACCCAGTACTTC.